The sequence of this T cell receptor beta chain was determined in a study of T cell responses to AZD1222 COVID-19 vaccine. Study results and limitations: Most donors were white British and more were female, and clonal diversity was possibly underestimated.

V was pared by 5 bases and J by 8 bases, with 9 bases of the junction left unmatched. This CDR3 has 15 amino acids. Germline V gives CDR1 MNHNY, CDR2 SVGAGI (reference sequence). The repertoire was sequenced with immunoSEQ multiplex PCR; TCRdb's copy has only in-frame clones and lacks some. The sample yields about 97,000 clones, around 89% seen once. A note on this clone: Its matching antigen is unknown.

The sample in question was peripheral blood, obtained on day 0 of AZD1222 vaccination. The receptor comes from an adult in good health. The rearrangement uses TRBV6-6 and TRBJ1-6; 7 bases align to TRBD1. The CDR3 nucleotides are TGTGCCAGCAGTGGCCGGGGACAGACTTATTCACCCCTCCACTTT. Translation gives CASSGRGQTYSPLHF.